One TCR beta chain is described in this entry. This record comes from a study of monozygotic twins with inflammatory bowel disease. From its re-call of the 5' RACE reads, TCRdb lists each CDR3 protein once, without DNA. This table holds approximately 210,000 distinct CDR3 sequences. Per the germline V gene, CDR1 is MNHEY and CDR2 is SVGAGI. CDR3 length equals 18 residues. The sequence was collected from a human donor with ulcerative colitis or Crohn's disease, or a healthy co-twin of an affected twin (not recorded which). The chain uses TRBV6-5 and TRBJ1-1; TCRdb selects TRBD1, and the lack of DNA leaves this call unchecked. Material for sequencing was blood. CDR3 amino acids: CASSYPGWTGAMNTEAFF.